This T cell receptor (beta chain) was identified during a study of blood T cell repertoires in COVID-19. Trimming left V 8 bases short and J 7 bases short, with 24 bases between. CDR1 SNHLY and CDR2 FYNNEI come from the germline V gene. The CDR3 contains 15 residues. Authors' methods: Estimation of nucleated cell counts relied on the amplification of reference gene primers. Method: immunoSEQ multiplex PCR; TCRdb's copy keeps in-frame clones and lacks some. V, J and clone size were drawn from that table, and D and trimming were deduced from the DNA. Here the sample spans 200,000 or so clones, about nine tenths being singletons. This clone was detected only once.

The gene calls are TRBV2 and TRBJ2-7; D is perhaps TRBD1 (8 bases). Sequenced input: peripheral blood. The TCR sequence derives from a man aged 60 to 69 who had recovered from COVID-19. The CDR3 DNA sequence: TGTGCCAGCCAAGCTACTACAGGGGGGGTTAGGGAGCAGTACTTC. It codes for CASQATTGGVREQYF.